This T cell receptor beta chain was obtained from a study of T cell changes during pregnancy in multiple sclerosis. Clones were read by immunoSEQ multiplex PCR, and TCRdb kept only the in-frame ones, dropping some. The sample records fewer than 40,000 clones, about 91% being singletons. The length of the CDR3 is 15 residues. The V gene end was trimmed by 5 bases and the J gene end by 7 bases; junction bases not matched to a gene: 8. Germline CDR1 and CDR2: KGHSH and LQKENI. Sequences were derived from CD4+ T cells from peripheral blood mononuclear cells, sampled in the third trimester of pregnancy. The chain carries TRBV18 and TRBJ2-1; 10 bases map to TRBD2. This clonotype was sampled from a female donor with multiple sclerosis, enrolled in a pregnancy study. The DNA for the CDR3 is TGTGCCAGCTCAACTCTAGCGGGAGATGGAAATGAGCAGTTCTTC. Translating it yields CASSTLAGDGNEQFF.